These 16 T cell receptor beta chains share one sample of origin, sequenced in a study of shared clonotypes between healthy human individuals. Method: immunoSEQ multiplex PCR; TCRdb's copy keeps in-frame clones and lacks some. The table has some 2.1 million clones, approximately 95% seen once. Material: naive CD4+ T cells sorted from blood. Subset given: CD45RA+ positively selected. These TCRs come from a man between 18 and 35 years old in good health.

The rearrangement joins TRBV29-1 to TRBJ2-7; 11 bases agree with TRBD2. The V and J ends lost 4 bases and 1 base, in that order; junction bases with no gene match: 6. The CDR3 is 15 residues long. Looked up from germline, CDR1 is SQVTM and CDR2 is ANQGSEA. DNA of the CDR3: TGCAGCGTTGCCCAGGGGACTAGCGGATCCTACGAGCAGTACTTC. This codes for CSVAQGTSGSYEQYF.

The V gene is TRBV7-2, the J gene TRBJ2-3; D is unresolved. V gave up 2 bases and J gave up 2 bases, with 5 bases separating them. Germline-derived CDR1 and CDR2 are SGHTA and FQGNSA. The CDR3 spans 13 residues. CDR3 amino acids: CASSLTITDTQYF. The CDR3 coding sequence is TGTGCCAGCAGCTTAACGATCACAGATACGCAGTATTTT. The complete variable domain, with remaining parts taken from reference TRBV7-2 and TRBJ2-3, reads GAGVSQSPSNKVTEKGKDVELRCDPISGHTALYWYRQSLGQGLEFLIYFQGNSAPDKSGLPSDRFSAERTGGSVSTLTIQRTQQEDSAVYLCASSLTITDTQYFGPGTRLTVL.

CDR3 amino acids: CASSSATDGNTIYF. As DNA, the CDR3 is TGTGCCAGCAGCTCCGCCACTGATGGAAACACCATATATTTT. This chain uses TRBV11-2 with TRBJ1-3; no firm D call. This CDR3 has 14 residues. The germline V gene encodes CDR1 SGHAT and CDR2 FQNNGV. Trimming stripped 4 bases from V and 3 bases from J, with 10 bases between.

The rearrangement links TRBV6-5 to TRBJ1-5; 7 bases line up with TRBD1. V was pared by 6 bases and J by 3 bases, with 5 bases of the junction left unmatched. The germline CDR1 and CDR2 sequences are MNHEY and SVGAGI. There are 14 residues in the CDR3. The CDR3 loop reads CASSRGQFNQPQHF. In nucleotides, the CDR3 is TGTGCCAGCAGCCGGGGACAGTTCAATCAGCCCCAGCATTTT.

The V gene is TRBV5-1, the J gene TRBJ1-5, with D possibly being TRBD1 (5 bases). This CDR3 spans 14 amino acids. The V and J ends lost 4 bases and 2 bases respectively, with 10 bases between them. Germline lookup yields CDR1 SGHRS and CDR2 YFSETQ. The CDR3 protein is CASSPIGGNQPQHF. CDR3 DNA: TGCGCCAGCAGCCCCATAGGGGGCAATCAGCCCCAGCATTTT.

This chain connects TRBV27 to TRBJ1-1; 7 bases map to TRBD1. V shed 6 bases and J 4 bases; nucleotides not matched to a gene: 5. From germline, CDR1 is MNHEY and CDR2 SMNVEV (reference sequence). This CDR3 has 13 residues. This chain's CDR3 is CASSPQGPTEAFF. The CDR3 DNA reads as TGTGCCAGCAGCCCACAGGGGCCCACTGAAGCTTTCTTT.

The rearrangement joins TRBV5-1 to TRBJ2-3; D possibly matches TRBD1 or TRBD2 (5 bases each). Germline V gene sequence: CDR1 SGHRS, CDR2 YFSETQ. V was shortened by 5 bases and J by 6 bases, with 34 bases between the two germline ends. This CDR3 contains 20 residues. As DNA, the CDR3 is TGCGCCAGCAGGAAGCTCTGGCGGCCACCCACGGGACCCCTGGGCGATACGCAGTATTTT. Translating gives CASRKLWRPPTGPLGDTQYF.

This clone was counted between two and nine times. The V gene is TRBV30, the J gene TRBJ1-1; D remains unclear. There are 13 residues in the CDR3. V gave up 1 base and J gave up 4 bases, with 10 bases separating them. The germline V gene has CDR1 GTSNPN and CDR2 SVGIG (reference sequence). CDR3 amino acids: CAWSEGSGTEAFF. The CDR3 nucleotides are TGTGCCTGGAGTGAGGGCTCCGGCACTGAAGCTTTCTTT.

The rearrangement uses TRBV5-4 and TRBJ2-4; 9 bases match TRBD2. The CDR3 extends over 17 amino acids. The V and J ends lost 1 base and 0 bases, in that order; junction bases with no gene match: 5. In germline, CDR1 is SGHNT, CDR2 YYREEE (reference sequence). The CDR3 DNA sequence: TGTGCCAGCAGCTTGAGGACTAGCGCCCAAGCCAAAAACATTCAGTACTTC. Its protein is CASSLRTSAQAKNIQYF.

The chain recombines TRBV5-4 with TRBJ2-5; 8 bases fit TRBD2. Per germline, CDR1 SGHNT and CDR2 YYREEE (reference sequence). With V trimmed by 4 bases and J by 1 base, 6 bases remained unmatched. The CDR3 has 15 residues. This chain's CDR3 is CASSETSAIQETQYF. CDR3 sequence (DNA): TGTGCCAGCAGCGAGACTAGCGCAATCCAAGAGACCCAGTACTTC.

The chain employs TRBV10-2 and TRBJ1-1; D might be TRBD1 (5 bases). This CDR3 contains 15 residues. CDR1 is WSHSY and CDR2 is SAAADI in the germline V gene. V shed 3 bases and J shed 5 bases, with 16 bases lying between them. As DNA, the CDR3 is TGCGCCAGCAGTGATAGAGGGGTCGACTGGACTGAAGCTTTCTTT. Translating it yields CASSDRGVDWTEAFF.

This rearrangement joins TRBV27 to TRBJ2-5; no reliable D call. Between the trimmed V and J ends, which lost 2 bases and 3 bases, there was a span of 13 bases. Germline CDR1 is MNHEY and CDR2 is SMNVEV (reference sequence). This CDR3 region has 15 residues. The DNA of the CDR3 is TGTGCCAGCAGTTTAGGTCCCGGCTCTAAAGAGACCCAGTACTTC. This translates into CASSLGPGSKETQYF.

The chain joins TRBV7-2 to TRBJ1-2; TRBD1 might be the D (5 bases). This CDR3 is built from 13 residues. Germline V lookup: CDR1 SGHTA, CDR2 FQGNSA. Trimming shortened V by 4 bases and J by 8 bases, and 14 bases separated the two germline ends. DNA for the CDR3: TGTGCCAGCAGCTACTACGGGGCGAGGGGCTACACCTTC. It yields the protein CASSYYGARGYTF.

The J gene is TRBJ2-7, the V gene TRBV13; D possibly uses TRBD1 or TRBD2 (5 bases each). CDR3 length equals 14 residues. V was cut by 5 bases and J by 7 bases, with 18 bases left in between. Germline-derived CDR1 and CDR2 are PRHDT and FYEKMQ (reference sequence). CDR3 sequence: CASSRWDVIGEQYF. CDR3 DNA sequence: TGTGCCAGCAGCCGTTGGGACGTTATTGGTGAGCAGTACTTC.

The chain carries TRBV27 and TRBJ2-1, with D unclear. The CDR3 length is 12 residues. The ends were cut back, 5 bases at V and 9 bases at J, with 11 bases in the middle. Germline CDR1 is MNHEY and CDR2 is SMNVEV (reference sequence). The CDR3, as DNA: TGTGCCAGCAGTCCAGGTTTAGGTGAGCAGTTCTTC. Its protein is CASSPGLGEQFF.

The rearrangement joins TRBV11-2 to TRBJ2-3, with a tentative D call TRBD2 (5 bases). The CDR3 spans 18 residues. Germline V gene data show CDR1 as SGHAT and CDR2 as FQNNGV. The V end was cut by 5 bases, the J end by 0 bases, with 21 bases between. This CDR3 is CASSDLRGGGPSTDTQYF. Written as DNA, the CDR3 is TGTGCCAGCAGCGACCTCCGGGGTGGCGGACCGAGCACAGATACGCAGTATTTT.